The clone carrying this TCR beta chain was seen once. This specimen belongs to a study of T cells in localized non-small cell lung cancer. Some clones are missing from TCRdb's copy, which holds only in-frame ones; the method was immunoSEQ multiplex PCR. The sample lists approximately 80,000 clones, around 80% occurring once. Trimming removed 1 base from V and 10 bases from J, with 17 bases in between. The length of the CDR3 is 16 residues. The V gene's germline CDR1 is SNHLY and CDR2 FYNNEI. This TCR derives from a female donor of 60 years or more with stage I lung adenocarcinoma. This material consisted of peripheral blood, taken before any cancer treatment. The genes are TRBV2 and TRBJ1-6; perhaps TRBD1 as D (5 bases). CDR3 nucleotide sequence: TGTGCCAGCAGTGAAGAGGGGACCGGCTTAGGGTCACCCCTCCACTTT. Translated: CASSEEGTGLGSPLHF.